A selection of T cell receptor beta chains follows, all from one sample in a study of T cells in Graves' hyperthyroidism and ophthalmopathy. TCRdb reprocessed the multiplex PCR reads via MiXCR and lists one record per CDR3 protein. The sample lists a few hundred thousand distinct CDR3 sequences; around a fifth were seen once. Sequencing was performed on blood. The receptors were gathered from a woman between 70 and 85 years old with Graves' ophthalmopathy. The CDR3 runs from the conserved cysteine through the conserved F or W. Fields, in order: V gene, clone size, J gene, D gene, CDR3 protein, CDR3 DNA. The D gene is left open where the match is weak. Clone size is shown for a subset of rows, as once, few, many or a class of expanded clone.

V gene: TRBV2; clone size: many; J gene: TRBJ2-3; D gene: TRBD2; CDR3 protein: CASSDLAGRPDTQYF; CDR3 DNA: TGTGCCAGCAGTGACCTAGCGGGACGTCCCGATACGCAGTATTTT
V gene: TRBV3-1; clone size: -; J gene: TRBJ1-3; D gene: -; CDR3 protein: CASSPGRLGNSGNTIYF; CDR3 DNA: TGTGCCAGCAGCCCAGGGCGGCTAGGCAACTCTGGAAACACCATATATTTT
V gene: TRBV12-3/TRBV12-4; clone size: -; J gene: TRBJ1-2; D gene: -; CDR3 protein: CASSLSRGYGYTF; CDR3 DNA: TGTGCCAGCAGTTTATCAAGGGGATATGGCTACACCTTC
V gene: TRBV12-3/TRBV12-4; clone size: many; J gene: TRBJ2-5; D gene: -; CDR3 protein: CASSSVLGTQYF; CDR3 DNA: TGTGCCAGCAGTTCCGTACTGGGGACCCAGTACTTC
V gene: TRBV7-9; clone size: few; J gene: TRBJ2-2; D gene: -; CDR3 protein: CASSLIRTNTGELFF; CDR3 DNA: TGTGCCAGCAGCTTAATCCGAACGAACACCGGGGAGCTGTTTTTT
V gene: TRBV3-1; clone size: -; J gene: TRBJ2-7; D gene: -; CDR3 protein: CASSQGLGGSYEQYF; CDR3 DNA: TGTGCCAGCAGCCAAGGGTTAGGAGGTTCCTACGAGCAGTACTTC
V gene: TRBV20-1; clone size: -; J gene: TRBJ2-1; D gene: -; CDR3 protein: CSAESGHNEQFF; CDR3 DNA: TGCAGTGCTGAGAGCGGGCACAATGAGCAGTTCTTC
V gene: TRBV12-3/TRBV12-4; clone size: -; J gene: TRBJ1-1; D gene: -; CDR3 protein: CASSLSGTGNAEAFF; CDR3 DNA: TGTGCCAGCAGTTTATCAGGGACCGGGAACGCTGAAGCTTTCTTT
V gene: TRBV6-5; clone size: few; J gene: TRBJ2-3; D gene: -; CDR3 protein: CASSYSLSTDTQYF; CDR3 DNA: TGTGCCAGCAGTTACTCCCTGTCCACAGATACGCAGTATTTT
V gene: TRBV25-1; clone size: few; J gene: TRBJ2-1; D gene: -; CDR3 protein: CASSESLGRGPRYNEQFF; CDR3 DNA: TGTGCCAGCAGTGAGTCATTAGGGCGGGGCCCTAGATACAATGAGCAGTTCTTC
V gene: TRBV6-2/TRBV6-3; clone size: -; J gene: TRBJ2-7; D gene: -; CDR3 protein: CASSNGVLVSYEQYF; CDR3 DNA: TGTGCCAGCAGTAACGGCGTGTTAGTCTCCTACGAGCAGTACTTC
V gene: TRBV6-1; clone size: -; J gene: TRBJ2-2; D gene: -; CDR3 protein: CASSTLGGDTGELFF; CDR3 DNA: TGTGCCAGCAGTACCCTCGGGGGTGACACCGGGGAGCTGTTTTTT
V gene: TRBV6-1; clone size: -; J gene: TRBJ2-2; D gene: TRBD2; CDR3 protein: CASSTRLASGELFF; CDR3 DNA: TGTGCCAGCAGCACCCGACTAGCCTCCGGGGAGCTGTTTTTT
V gene: TRBV6-1; clone size: -; J gene: TRBJ2-3; D gene: -; CDR3 protein: CASSFIEVPDTQYF; CDR3 DNA: TGTGCCAGCAGTTTCATCGAGGTCCCAGATACGCAGTATTTT
V gene: TRBV28; clone size: once; J gene: TRBJ2-1; D gene: -; CDR3 protein: CASSPRALAASSYNEQFF; CDR3 DNA: TGTGCCAGCTCACCACGGGCTCTGGCGGCTAGCTCCTACAATGAGCAGTTCTTC
V gene: TRBV20-1; clone size: few; J gene: TRBJ2-3; D gene: -; CDR3 protein: CSASASLLAGRSDTQYF; CDR3 DNA: TGCAGTGCTAGTGCGTCTTTACTAGCAGGGAGGAGTGATACGCAGTATTTT
V gene: TRBV3-1; clone size: -; J gene: TRBJ1-1; D gene: -; CDR3 protein: CASSQVSGETEAFF; CDR3 DNA: TGTGCCAGCAGCCAAGTATCTGGGGAGACTGAAGCTTTCTTT